The 20 T cell receptor beta chains below all came from one sample that was sequenced in a study of blood T cell repertoires in COVID-19. Sequenced by immunoSEQ multiplex PCR; TCRdb stores in-frame clones only, minus some. The sample shows some 150,000 clones, about 76% of them seen only once. Sequenced sample: peripheral blood. The receptors were gathered from a woman aged 70-85 years with COVID-19, enrolled during active disease.

This clone was seen a few times. CDR3 in amino acids: CASSLRENYEQYF. The CDR3 DNA is TGTGCCAGCAGCTTACGAGAGAACTACGAGCAGTACTTC. The chain links TRBV7-2 to TRBJ2-7; D is unclear. Germline CDR1 reads SGHTA; CDR2 reads FQGNSA. Trimming took 2 bases from V and 3 from J, leaving 8 bases between them. CDR3 length: 13 residues.

The chain employs TRBV25-1 and TRBJ2-3, with 7 nucleotides matching TRBD1. The J segment lost 4 bases and the V segment lost 5 bases, leaving 15 bases of the junction unmatched. Germline CDR1 MGHDK, CDR2 SYGVNS. This CDR3 comprises 17 residues. In nucleotides, the CDR3 is TGTGCCAGCAGTCCCCGGACCGGAAGGGGGCCCCCAGATACGCAGTATTTT. Protein sequence: CASSPRTGRGPPDTQYF. Using reference TRBV25-1 and TRBJ2-3 for the parts outside the CDR3, the full variable domain is EADIYQTPRYLVIGTGKKITLECSQTMGHDKMYWYQQDPGMELHLIHYSYGVNSTEKGDLSSESTVSRIRTEHFPLTLESARPSHTSQYLCASSPRTGRGPPDTQYFGPGTRLTVL.

This rearrangement joins TRBV2 to TRBJ2-2; 8 bases fit TRBD1. Looked up from germline, CDR1 is SNHLY and CDR2 is FYNNEI. Trimming at V came to 3 bases and at J to 4 bases, leaving 7 bases not matched to a gene. The length of the CDR3 is 16 residues. DNA of the CDR3: TGTGCCAGCAGTGAGTCCAGGGGGCGGACCACCGGGGAGCTGTTTTTT. It yields the protein CASSESRGRTTGELFF.

This rearrangement joins TRBV29-1 to TRBJ2-1; 11 positions match TRBD2. V shed 7 bases and J 9 bases; nucleotides not matched to a gene: 8. This CDR3 is built from 13 residues. Germline CDR1 is SQVTM and CDR2 is ANQGSEA. CDR3 loop: CSALAGGFVEQFF. CDR3 in DNA: TGCAGCGCCTTAGCGGGGGGGTTTGTTGAGCAGTTCTTC.

The count of this clone is one. V is TRBV6-5 and J is TRBJ2-7; tentatively, D is TRBD2 (6 bases). With 7 bases removed from V and 7 bases from J, the gap between germline ends came to 17 bases. The CDR3 is 13 residues long. Germline loops: CDR1 MNHEY, CDR2 SVGAGI. The CDR3 DNA sequence: TGTGCCAGCATAAGCGGGTTAACGGGAGAGCAGTACTTC. Its translation is CASISGLTGEQYF.

The gene calls are TRBV12-3 or TRBV12-4 and TRBJ1-4, with D unclear. The CDR3 sequence is 13 residues long. Trimming removed 3 bases at V and 7 bases at J, with 9 bases between. The CDR3 nucleotides are TGTGCCAGCAGTTTCCGGGGTGGTGAAAAACTGTTTTTT. This encodes CASSFRGGEKLFF.

This clone was detected only a few times. CDR3 in amino acids: CSPPESGGDVQYF. For the CDR3, the DNA is TGCAGCCCGCCTGAGTCAGGGGGAGATGTGCAGTACTTC. This rearrangement joins TRBV29-1 to TRBJ2-7; 7 nucleotides match TRBD1. The junction had 16 bases not matched to a gene; V was cut back by 8 bases and J by 9 bases. CDR3 length: 13 residues. The germline CDR1 and CDR2 sequences are SQVTM and ANQGSEA.

The chain recombines TRBV6-6 with TRBJ2-7; 10 bases match TRBD2. The CDR3 totals 16 residues. Germline assignment: CDR1 MNHNY and CDR2 SVGAGI (reference sequence). J was trimmed by 10 bases and V by 1 base; bases with no gene match: 13. The CDR3 DNA is TGTGCCAGCAGTTACTTACCCGGACTAGCGGACACGGTTCAGTACTTC. It translates to CASSYLPGLADTVQYF.

The V and J genes are TRBV9 and TRBJ1-3; no clear D. This CDR3 has 15 residues. Germline CDR1 SGDLS, CDR2 YYNGEE. Trimming left V 1 base short and J 0 bases short, with 8 bases between. The CDR3 nucleotides read TGTGCCAGCAGCGTATCGACTTACTCTGGAAACACCATATATTTT. It specifies CASSVSTYSGNTIYF.

The chain uses TRBV3-1 (or the pseudogene TRBV3-2) and TRBJ2-7; tentatively, D is TRBD1 (5 bases). Trimming left V 2 bases short and J 2 bases short, with 13 bases between. Germline V gene sequence: CDR1 LGHDT, CDR2 YNNKEL (reference sequence). The CDR3 length is 15 residues. The CDR3 DNA follows: TGTGCCAGCAGCCAAAGTGGCACAGGCCCCTACGAGCAGTACTTC. This codes for CASSQSGTGPYEQYF.

The sample holds a few counts of this clone. The V call is TRBV13, the J call TRBJ1-2; TRBD1 matches 7 bases. This CDR3 spans 14 amino acids. With V trimmed by 5 bases and J by 5 bases, 8 bases remained unmatched. Germline CDR1 is PRHDT and CDR2 is FYEKMQ (reference sequence). CDR3 sequence: CASSTLDREYGYTF. The CDR3 DNA is TGTGCCAGCAGCACCTTAGACAGGGAATATGGCTACACCTTC.

This sequence joins TRBV2 and TRBJ2-2, with D tentatively TRBD2 (6 bases). CDR1 is SNHLY and CDR2 is FYNNEI in the germline V gene. Trimming cost V 6 bases and J 3 bases, with 14 bases left between them. The CDR3 has 15 residues. The CDR3: CASSPSASDTGELFF. Written as DNA, the CDR3 is TGTGCCAGCAGCCCCTCAGCTAGCGACACCGGGGAGCTGTTTTTT.

The V and J genes are TRBV6-5 and TRBJ1-5; 9 bases agree with TRBD1. The CDR3 runs 14 residues. After removal of 7 bases from V and 5 bases from J, the junction contained 6 bases not matched to a gene. Per the germline V gene, CDR1 is MNHEY and CDR2 is SVGAGI. CDR3 nucleotide sequence: TGTGCCAGCAAGAAACAGGGGGCCGATCAGCCCCAGCATTTT. Translation: CASKKQGADQPQHF.

The gene calls are TRBV3-1 (or the pseudogene TRBV3-2) and TRBJ2-3, with a possible D match to TRBD2 (5 bases). CDR3 length equals 16 residues. CDR1 and CDR2 from the germline V gene are LGHDT and YNNKEL (reference sequence). V lost 5 bases to trimming and J lost 3 bases, with 18 bases between them. The CDR3 nucleotides are TGTGCCAGCAGCACCCGAGGGCAGCTCCGTACAGATACGCAGTATTTT. Translation gives CASSTRGQLRTDTQYF.

The rearrangement joins TRBV2 to TRBJ1-2; the match to TRBD1 covers 8 bases. The V and J ends lost 5 bases and 7 bases, in that order; junction bases with no gene match: 3. This CDR3 region has 12 residues. Per the germline V gene, CDR1 is SNHLY and CDR2 is FYNNEI. CDR3 nucleotides: TGTGCCAGCAGTCGACAGGGGTCTGGCTACACCTTC. Protein: CASSRQGSGYTF. Looking up the rest from reference TRBV2 and TRBJ1-2 gives the full variable domain: EPEVTQTPSHQVTQMGQEVILRCVPISNHLYFYWYRQILGQKVEFLVSFYNNEISEKSEIFDDQFSVERPDGSNFTLKIRSTKLEDSAMYFCASSRQGSGYTFGSGTRLTVV.

This rearrangement joins TRBV7-9 to TRBJ1-1; 7 bases match TRBD1. Germline V gene sequence: CDR1 SEHNR, CDR2 FQNEAQ (reference sequence). This CDR3 has 15 amino acids. V dropped 6 bases and J dropped 0; count of bases not matched to a gene: 7. CDR3 sequence reads: CASRPRTGLNTEAFF. The CDR3 DNA reads as TGTGCCAGCAGACCTCGGACAGGACTGAACACTGAAGCTTTCTTT.

This chain links TRBV9 with TRBJ2-7; 9 nucleotides align to TRBD1. The CDR3 contains 14 residues. Germline values: CDR1 SGDLS, CDR2 YYNGEE. The J segment lost 6 bases and the V segment lost 0 bases, leaving 4 bases of the junction unmatched. The CDR3 DNA reads TGTGCCAGCAGCGTAGTGGGACAGGGAAGCGAGCAGTACTTC. It encodes CASSVVGQGSEQYF. Full variable domain (outside the CDR3, taken from reference TRBV9 and TRBJ2-7): DSGVTQTPKHLITATGQRVTLRCSPRSGDLSVYWYQQSLDQGLQFLIQYYNGEERAKGNILERFSAQQFPDLHSELNLSSLELGDSALYFCASSVVGQGSEQYFGPGTRLTVT.

The chain couples TRBV5-1 to TRBJ2-5; 10 bases line up with TRBD1. Trimming took 4 bases from V and 5 from J; bases not matched to a gene: 11. This CDR3 spans 16 amino acids. Germline assignment: CDR1 SGHRS and CDR2 YFSETQ. DNA of the CDR3: TGCGCCAGCAGCACCGGGACAGGGGCCTTGGGGGAGACCCAGTACTTC. The encoded protein is CASSTGTGALGETQYF.

CDR3 sequence reads: CASSMTGMNTEAFF. The DNA for the CDR3 is TGTGCCAGCAGCATGACAGGGATGAACACTGAAGCTTTCTTT. The genes are TRBV7-2 and TRBJ1-1, with 7 bases lining up with TRBD1. The CDR3 has 14 amino acids. The V and J ends lost 5 bases and 0 bases, in that order; junction bases with no gene match: 3. The germline gives CDR1 SGHTA, CDR2 FQGNSA.

This clone was seen a single time. V is TRBV20-1 and J is TRBJ1-2; D gene ambiguous. CDR1 DFQATT and CDR2 SNEGSKA come from the germline V gene (reference sequence). The CDR3 loop spans 10 amino acids. Between the trimmed V and J ends, which lost 4 bases and 7 bases, there was a span of 7 bases. The CDR3 DNA reads TGCAGTGCTATAGATCGTGGCTACACCTTC. It encodes CSAIDRGYTF.